Listed here are 30 T cell receptor beta chains from one sample, sequenced in a study of OX40 agonist ivuxolimab in advanced cancers. TCRdb keeps only in-frame clones here, not all; method: immunoSEQ multiplex PCR. The sample lists 10,000 to 15,000 clones, 90% occurring once. The source material was CD4+ or CD8+ T cells sorted from blood, sampled in a trial of the OX40 agonist ivuxolimab. The receptor set was obtained from an adult with an advanced solid tumor such as melanoma, head and neck, liver or kidney cancer.

The V gene is TRBV13, the J gene TRBJ1-2; D is undetermined. The V gene's germline CDR1 is PRHDT and CDR2 FYEKMQ (reference sequence). Trimming cost V 5 bases and J 6 bases, with 16 bases left between them. CDR3 size: 14 residues. The CDR3: CASSPGRTVDGYTF. CDR3 DNA sequence: TGTGCCAGCAGCCCAGGACGGACTGTTGATGGCTACACCTTC.

The V call is TRBV29-1, the J call TRBJ2-3; 7 bases map to TRBD1. Losses at the gene ends were 3 bases for V and 4 bases for J; bases not matched to a gene: 7. This CDR3 is built from 14 residues. Germline CDR1 reads SQVTM; CDR2 reads ANQGSEA. CDR3: CSVEGVGGPDTQYF. DNA for the CDR3: TGCAGCGTTGAGGGGGTAGGGGGCCCAGATACGCAGTATTTT.

V and J are TRBV7-6 and TRBJ2-2; unclear D gene. This CDR3 has 12 amino acids. Trimming removed 3 bases from V and 7 bases from J, with 6 bases in between. CDR1 and CDR2 (germline): SGHVS, FNYEAQ. The chain's CDR3 is CASSFGVGELFF. CDR3 DNA sequence: TGTGCCAGCAGCTTTGGGGTCGGGGAGCTGTTTTTT.

The genes are TRBV30 and TRBJ2-7, with 7 positions matching TRBD1. The junction had 7 bases not matched to a gene; V was cut back by 2 bases and J by 6 bases. There are 13 residues in the CDR3. Germline-derived CDR1 and CDR2 are GTSNPN and SVGIG (reference sequence). In DNA form, the CDR3 reads TGTGCCTGGAGTACCTCGACAGGGAGCGAGCAGTACTTC. Protein sequence: CAWSTSTGSEQYF.

This clone has only a few counts. The rearrangement uses TRBV4-3 and TRBJ2-7; 7 bases are shared with TRBD1. CDR3 length equals 13 residues. The ends lost 4 bases at V and 4 bases at J; junction bases unmatched: 4. The germline V gene has CDR1 LGHNA and CDR2 YSLEER. The CDR3: CASSPGQSYEQYF. CDR3 nucleotide sequence: TGCGCCAGCAGCCCGGGACAGTCGTACGAGCAGTACTTC.

This chain's CDR3 is CASSTTPRDNGYTF. Here the CDR3 DNA reads TGTGCCAGCAGCACTACTCCCAGGGACAATGGCTACACCTTC. The chain carries TRBV7-9 and TRBJ1-2, with a weak D call TRBD1 (6 bases). The ends were cut back, 5 bases at V and 6 bases at J, with 16 bases in the middle. The CDR3 totals 14 residues. Germline CDR1 SEHNR, CDR2 FQNEAQ (reference sequence).

The chain employs TRBV2 and TRBJ2-1, with 8 bases fitting TRBD2. CDR3 length equals 13 residues. Germline assignment: CDR1 SNHLY and CDR2 FYNNEI. V lost 8 bases, J lost 9 bases, and 9 bases stayed unmatched. The CDR3 DNA reads TGTGCCAGCTCGGGACTAGACGACATTGAGCAGTTCTTC. This translates into CASSGLDDIEQFF.

In this sample, this clone turned up once. V and J are TRBV9 and TRBJ1-1; D unclear. With 5 bases removed from V and 3 bases from J, the gap between germline ends came to 8 bases. In germline, CDR1 is SGDLS, CDR2 YYNGEE. The CDR3 is 12 residues long. The CDR3 here is CASRGWDTEAFF. Written as DNA, the CDR3 is TGTGCCAGCAGGGGGTGGGACACTGAAGCTTTCTTT. Looking up the rest from reference TRBV9 and TRBJ1-1 gives the full variable domain: DSGVTQTPKHLITATGQRVTLRCSPRSGDLSVYWYQQSLDQGLQFLIQYYNGEERAKGNILERFSAQQFPDLHSELNLSSLELGDSALYFCASRGWDTEAFFGQGTRLTVV.

This chain joins TRBV4-1 and TRBJ2-3; perhaps TRBD2 as D (6 bases). The V gene lost 2 bases and the J gene lost 3 bases, with 15 bases spanning the gap. Germline assignment: CDR1 MGHRA and CDR2 YSYEKL. The CDR3 length is 16 residues. For the CDR3, the DNA is TGCGCCAGCAGCCAACTGACGGGAGTTGAGACAGATACGCAGTATTTT. The encoded protein is CASSQLTGVETDTQYF.

The chain is built from TRBV4-3 and TRBJ2-1; 10 bases fit TRBD2. Germline CDR1 LGHNA, CDR2 YSLEER. The CDR3 is 16 residues long. With V trimmed by 0 bases and J by 6 bases, 5 bases remained unmatched. CDR3 residues: CASSQDISGGGNEQFF. In nucleotides, the CDR3 is TGCGCCAGCAGCCAAGATATAAGCGGGGGGGGCAATGAGCAGTTCTTC.

This chain connects TRBV29-1 to TRBJ2-5; 9 bases line up with TRBD2. Trimming removed 3 bases from V and 5 bases from J; junction bases left unmatched: 7. Germline CDR1 reads SQVTM; CDR2 reads ANQGSEA. The CDR3 contains 14 residues. The CDR3 loop is CSVEGGRVVETQYF. In DNA form, the CDR3 reads TGCAGCGTTGAGGGCGGGAGGGTCGTGGAGACCCAGTACTTC.

The J gene is TRBJ2-7, the V gene TRBV27; 7 nucleotides match TRBD2. With V trimmed by 1 base and J by 0 bases, 3 bases remained unmatched. The CDR3 is 15 amino acids. Germline CDR1 MNHEY, CDR2 SMNVEV (reference sequence). This chain's CDR3 is CASSLFAGDSYEQYF. The CDR3 coding sequence is TGTGCCAGCAGTTTATTTGCGGGAGACTCCTACGAGCAGTACTTC.

This chain links TRBV30 with TRBJ2-1; the match to TRBD2 covers 11 bases. Germline-derived CDR1 and CDR2 are GTSNPN and SVGIG (reference sequence). Trimming at V came to 1 base and at J to 6 bases, leaving 11 bases not matched to a gene. The CDR3 length is 17 residues. The CDR3 DNA is TGTGCCTGGAGTGATCAACCGGGACTAGCGGTTATCAATGAGCAGTTCTTC. It encodes CAWSDQPGLAVINEQFF.

The chain employs TRBV9 and TRBJ2-1; 7 bases match TRBD2. Germline CDR1 and CDR2: SGDLS and YYNGEE. The CDR3 sequence is 16 residues long. Trimming took 1 base from V and 4 from J; bases not matched to a gene: 8. This CDR3 is CASSVFLTSSYNEQFF. The CDR3 DNA reads TGTGCCAGCAGCGTATTTTTGACTAGCAGTTACAATGAGCAGTTCTTC.

This clone was observed once. The rearrangement joins TRBV11-2 to TRBJ2-5; unclear D gene. CDR1 and CDR2 (germline): SGHAT, FQNNGV. The CDR3 totals 11 residues. The V gene lost 5 bases and the J gene lost 5 bases, with 6 bases spanning the gap. For the CDR3, the DNA is TGTGCCAGCAGCACAAGGGAGACCCAGTACTTC. It codes for CASSTRETQYF. Full variable domain (remainder filled in from reference TRBV11-2 and TRBJ2-5): EAGVAQSPRYKIIEKRQSVAFWCNPISGHATLYWYQQILGQGPKLLIQFQNNGVVDDSQLPKDRFSAERLKGVDSTLKIQPAKLEDSAVYLCASSTRETQYFGPGTRLLVL.

A few counts support this clone. V is TRBV5-4 and J is TRBJ2-1; TRBD1 agrees at 7 bases. Unmatched junction bases numbered 12, after V lost 4 bases and J lost 5 bases. Looked up from germline, CDR1 is SGHNT and CDR2 is YYREEE (reference sequence). The length of the CDR3 is 16 residues. CDR3 loop: CASSLVRQGLDNEQFF. In DNA form, the CDR3 reads TGTGCCAGCAGCCTAGTCCGACAGGGTTTGGACAATGAGCAGTTCTTC.

This chain uses TRBV6-1 with TRBJ2-5; no firm D call. Trimming shortened V by 4 bases and J by 4 bases, and 16 bases separated the two germline ends. The length of the CDR3 is 15 residues. CDR1 MNHNS and CDR2 SASEGT come from the germline V gene. The CDR3 spells CASSATPTTLETQYF. The CDR3 DNA follows: TGTGCCAGCAGTGCGACTCCCACGACGCTAGAGACCCAGTACTTC.

J is TRBJ1-2 and V is TRBV4-3, with D possibly being TRBD1 (6 bases). Germline CDR1 is LGHNA and CDR2 is YSLEER. The CDR3 runs to 15 residues. V gave up 0 bases and J gave up 4 bases, with 12 bases separating them. DNA for the CDR3: TGCGCCAGCAGCCAAGAAGCGGTCAGGGGCTATGGCTACACCTTC. Protein sequence: CASSQEAVRGYGYTF.

Only one count was recorded for this clone. This rearrangement joins TRBV15 to TRBJ2-2; either TRBD1 or TRBD2 may fit D (5 bases each). Germline lookup yields CDR1 LNHNV and CDR2 YYDKDF (reference sequence). The CDR3 consists of 15 residues. V lost 1 base and J 9 bases, leaving 15 bases between the germline ends. The CDR3 nucleotides are TGTGCCACCAGCAGAGGGGGGACCCCAGGGCGGGAGCTGTTTTTT. Protein product: CATSRGGTPGRELFF.

The rearrangement links TRBV11-2 to TRBJ2-5, with TRBD1 matching over 8 bases. In germline, CDR1 is SGHAT, CDR2 FQNNGV. The J segment lost 3 bases and the V segment lost 6 bases, leaving 9 bases of the junction unmatched. The CDR3 length is 15 residues. CDR3 DNA: TGTGCCAGCAGGGTCTCCGGGACAGGCAAAGAGACCCAGTACTTC. Amino acid sequence: CASRVSGTGKETQYF. Filled out from reference TRBV11-2 and TRBJ2-5, the complete variable domain reads EAGVAQSPRYKIIEKRQSVAFWCNPISGHATLYWYQQILGQGPKLLIQFQNNGVVDDSQLPKDRFSAERLKGVDSTLKIQPAKLEDSAVYLCASRVSGTGKETQYFGPGTRLLVL.

This sequence joins TRBV6-1 and TRBJ1-4, with D possibly matching TRBD1 (6 bases). The CDR3 runs 16 residues. Germline-derived CDR1 and CDR2 are MNHNS and SASEGT. Trimming removed 3 bases at V and 4 bases at J, with 15 bases between. The DNA for the CDR3 is TGTGCCAGCAGTGACCCCTGGACAGCCTTTAATGAAAAACTGTTTTTT. Translated: CASSDPWTAFNEKLFF.

This clone was seen once. The chain joins TRBV7-9 to TRBJ2-1; tentative D call: TRBD2 (6 bases). Per germline, CDR1 SEHNR and CDR2 FQNEAQ (reference sequence). The CDR3 contains 14 residues. V gave up 1 base and J gave up 5 bases, with 9 bases separating them. In DNA, the CDR3 is TGTGCCAGCAGCTTAGGGAGGGGCGACAATGAGCAGTTCTTC. It specifies CASSLGRGDNEQFF.

The chain uses TRBV6-5 and TRBJ1-5, with D unclear. This CDR3 spans 11 amino acids. The germline V gene has CDR1 MNHEY and CDR2 SVGAGI. The V end was cut by 5 bases, the J end by 8 bases, with 7 bases between. DNA of the CDR3: TGTGCCAGCAGTGGTGGGGAGCCCCAGCATTTT. Translating it yields CASSGGEPQHF.

The rearrangement joins TRBV20-1 to TRBJ2-5; D unresolved. In germline, CDR1 is DFQATT, CDR2 SNEGSKA (reference sequence). Trimming cost V 0 bases and J 10 bases, with 9 bases left between them. The CDR3 totals 11 residues. CDR3 sequence: CSARDGTFQYF. CDR3 nucleotide sequence: TGCAGTGCTAGAGATGGCACCTTCCAGTACTTC.

The chain combines TRBV25-1 with TRBJ2-3, with 9 bases that match TRBD2. The CDR3 spans 15 residues. Per the germline V gene, CDR1 is MGHDK and CDR2 is SYGVNS. Germline trimming cut 3 bases from V and 0 bases from J; bases unmatched to any gene: 1. The CDR3 loop reads CASSDGLASTDTQYF. The CDR3 bases are TGTGCCAGCAGTGACGGACTAGCGAGCACAGATACGCAGTATTTT.

The chain recombines TRBV27 with TRBJ2-5, with D maybe TRBD2 (6 bases). CDR1 and CDR2 (germline): MNHEY, SMNVEV (reference sequence). This CDR3 contains 16 residues. Deletions cut 5 bases from V and 0 bases from J, with 16 bases between. CDR3 DNA sequence: TGTGCCAGCAGTGGAGGGCGAGGGCGCTACCAAGAGACCCAGTACTTC. This codes for CASSGGRGRYQETQYF.

The chain joins TRBV9 to TRBJ2-6; 10 positions agree with TRBD1. The CDR3 sequence is 19 residues long. Germline lookup yields CDR1 SGDLS and CDR2 YYNGEE. The V and J ends lost 4 bases and 4 bases, in that order; junction bases with no gene match: 14. This chain's CDR3 is CASSPYRQGALRGANVLTF. CDR3 in DNA: TGTGCCAGCAGCCCCTACCGACAGGGGGCGCTAAGAGGGGCCAACGTCCTGACTTTC. The complete variable domain, with remaining parts taken from reference TRBV9 and TRBJ2-6, reads DSGVTQTPKHLITATGQRVTLRCSPRSGDLSVYWYQQSLDQGLQFLIQYYNGEERAKGNILERFSAQQFPDLHSELNLSSLELGDSALYFCASSPYRQGALRGANVLTFGAGSRLTVL.

The chain carries TRBV7-9 and TRBJ2-7; D is uncertain. V shed 4 bases and J shed 3 bases, with 19 bases lying between them. Germline V gene sequence: CDR1 SEHNR, CDR2 FQNEAQ (reference sequence). The CDR3 has 16 amino acids. CDR3 coding DNA: TGTGCCAGCAGCTCCCCATGGAGCCAAATAGTCTACGAGCAGTACTTC. This translates into CASSSPWSQIVYEQYF.

This sequence joins TRBV4-1 and TRBJ2-3; D gene ambiguous. This CDR3 has 17 residues. Trimming took 0 bases from V and 2 from J, leaving 15 bases between them. Germline loops: CDR1 MGHRA, CDR2 YSYEKL. The CDR3 bases are TGCGCCAGCAGCCAAGAGTCCGGGCGAGTTCACACAGATACGCAGTATTTT. Residues: CASSQESGRVHTDTQYF.

This clone appeared a single time. The chain has TRBV15 and TRBJ1-1; 7 bases are a match to TRBD1. Germline CDR1 is LNHNV and CDR2 is YYDKDF (reference sequence). With 5 bases clipped from V and 5 bases from J, the junction kept 5 bases outside the gene matches. CDR3 size: 13 residues. The CDR3 region is CATSGRGYTEAFF. The CDR3 DNA sequence: TGTGCCACCAGCGGCAGGGGGTATACTGAAGCTTTCTTT. Variable domain in full (rest from reference TRBV15 and TRBJ1-1): DAMVIQNPRYQVTQFGKPVTLSCSQTLNHNVMYWYQQKSSQAPKLLFHYYDKDFNNEADTPDNFQSRRPNTSFCFLDIRSPGLGDTAMYLCATSGRGYTEAFFGQGTRLTVV.